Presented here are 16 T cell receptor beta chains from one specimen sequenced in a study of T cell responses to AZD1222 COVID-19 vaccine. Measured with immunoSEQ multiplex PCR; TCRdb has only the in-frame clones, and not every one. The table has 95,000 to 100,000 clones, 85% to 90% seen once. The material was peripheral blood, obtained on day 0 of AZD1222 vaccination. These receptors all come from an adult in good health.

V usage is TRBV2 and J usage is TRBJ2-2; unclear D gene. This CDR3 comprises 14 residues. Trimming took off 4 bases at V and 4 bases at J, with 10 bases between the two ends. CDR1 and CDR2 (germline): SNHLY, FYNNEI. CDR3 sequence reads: CASSGTDGTGELFF. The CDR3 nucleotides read TGTGCCAGCAGTGGGACGGACGGCACCGGGGAGCTGTTTTTT. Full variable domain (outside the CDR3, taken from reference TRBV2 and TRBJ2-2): EPEVTQTPSHQVTQMGQEVILRCVPISNHLYFYWYRQILGQKVEFLVSFYNNEISEKSEIFDDQFSVERPDGSNFTLKIRSTKLEDSAMYFCASSGTDGTGELFFGEGSRLTVL.

For the CDR3, the DNA is TGTGCCAGTAGTATATCAGGGGCCTATGGCTACACCTTC. It codes for CASSISGAYGYTF. This chain uses TRBV19 with TRBJ1-2; D perhaps matches TRBD1 (6 bases). From germline, CDR1 is LNHDA and CDR2 SQIVND (reference sequence). V gave up 2 bases and J gave up 4 bases, with 8 bases separating them. The CDR3 sequence is 13 residues long.

CDR3 DNA sequence: TGTGCCAGCAGCACCGGGACAGGAGGAAAAGCTTTCTTT. It codes for CASSTGTGGKAFF. This chain uses TRBV5-6 with TRBJ1-1; 8 positions agree with TRBD1. Germline V gene data show CDR1 as SGHDT and CDR2 as YYEEEE. V shed 4 bases and J 9 bases; nucleotides not matched to a gene: 8. CDR3 length equals 13 residues.

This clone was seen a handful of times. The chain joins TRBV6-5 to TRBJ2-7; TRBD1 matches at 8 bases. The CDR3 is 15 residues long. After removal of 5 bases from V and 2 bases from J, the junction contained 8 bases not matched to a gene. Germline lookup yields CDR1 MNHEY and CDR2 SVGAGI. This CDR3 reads CASSKDRVNTYEQYF. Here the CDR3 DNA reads TGTGCCAGCAGTAAGGACAGGGTTAATACCTACGAGCAGTACTTC.

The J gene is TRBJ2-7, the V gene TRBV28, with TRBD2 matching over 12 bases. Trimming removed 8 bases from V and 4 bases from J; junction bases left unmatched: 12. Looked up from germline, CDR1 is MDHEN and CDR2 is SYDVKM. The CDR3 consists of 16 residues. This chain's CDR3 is CASRTPRTSGKYEQYF. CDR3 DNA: TGTGCCAGCCGGACCCCCCGGACTAGCGGGAAATACGAGCAGTACTTC.

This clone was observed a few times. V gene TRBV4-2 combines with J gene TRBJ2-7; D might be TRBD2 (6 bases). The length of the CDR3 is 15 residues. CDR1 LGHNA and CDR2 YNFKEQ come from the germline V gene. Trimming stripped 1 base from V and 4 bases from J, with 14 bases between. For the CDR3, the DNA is TGTGCCAGCAGCCAAGTCCCCGCGGGGAGGTACGAGCAGTACTTC. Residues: CASSQVPAGRYEQYF.

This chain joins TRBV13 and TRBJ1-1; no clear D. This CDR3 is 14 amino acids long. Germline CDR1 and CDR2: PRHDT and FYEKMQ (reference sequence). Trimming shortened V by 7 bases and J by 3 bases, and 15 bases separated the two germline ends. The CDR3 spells CASTPTSQYTEAFF. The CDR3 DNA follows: TGTGCCAGCACCCCCACCAGCCAATACACTGAAGCTTTCTTT.

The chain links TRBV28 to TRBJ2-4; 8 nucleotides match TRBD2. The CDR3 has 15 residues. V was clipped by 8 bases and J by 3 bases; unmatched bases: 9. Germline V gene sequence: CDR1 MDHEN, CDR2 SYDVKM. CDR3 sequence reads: CASGSGGDDKNIQYF. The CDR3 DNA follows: TGTGCCAGCGGCTCGGGAGGGGATGACAAAAACATTCAGTACTTC.

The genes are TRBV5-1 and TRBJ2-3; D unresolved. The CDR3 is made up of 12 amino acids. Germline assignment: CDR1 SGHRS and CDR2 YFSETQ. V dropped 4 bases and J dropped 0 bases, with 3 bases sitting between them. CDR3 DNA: TGCGCCAGCAGCATTAGCACAGATACGCAGTATTTT. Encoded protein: CASSISTDTQYF.

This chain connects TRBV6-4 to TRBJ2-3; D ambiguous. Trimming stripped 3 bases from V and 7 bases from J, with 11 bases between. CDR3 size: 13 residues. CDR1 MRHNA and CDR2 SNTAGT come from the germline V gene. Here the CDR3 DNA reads TGTGCCAGCAGTGAGGCCCCTCGAAATACGCAGTATTTT. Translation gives CASSEAPRNTQYF.

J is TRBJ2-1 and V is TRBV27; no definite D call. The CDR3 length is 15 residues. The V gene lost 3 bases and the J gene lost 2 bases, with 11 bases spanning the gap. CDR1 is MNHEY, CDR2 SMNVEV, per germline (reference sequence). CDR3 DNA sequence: TGTGCCAGCAGTTTTAGGTGGTCCACCTACAATGAGCAGTTCTTC. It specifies CASSFRWSTYNEQFF.

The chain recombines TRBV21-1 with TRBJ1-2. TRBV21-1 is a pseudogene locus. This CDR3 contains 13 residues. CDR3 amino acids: CASSSGLNYGYTF. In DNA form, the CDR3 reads TGTGCCAGCAGCTCCGGCCTTAACTATGGCTACACCTTC.

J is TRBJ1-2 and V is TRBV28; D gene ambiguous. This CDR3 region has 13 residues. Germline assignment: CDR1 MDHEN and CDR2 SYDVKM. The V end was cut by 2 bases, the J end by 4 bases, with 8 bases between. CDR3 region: CASSLEGFYGYTF. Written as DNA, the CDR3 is TGTGCCAGCAGTTTAGAGGGCTTCTATGGCTACACCTTC.

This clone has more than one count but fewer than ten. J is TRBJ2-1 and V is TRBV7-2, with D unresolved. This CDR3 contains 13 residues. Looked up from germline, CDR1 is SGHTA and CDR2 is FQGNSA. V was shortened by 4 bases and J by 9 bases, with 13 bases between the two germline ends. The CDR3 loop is CASSSSGQGEQFF. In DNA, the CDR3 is TGTGCCAGCAGCTCGAGTGGCCAAGGTGAGCAGTTCTTC.

CDR3 DNA sequence: TGTGCCAGCAGTTACAGAGGGACAGGTGCCTACGAGCAGTACTTC. It encodes CASSYRGTGAYEQYF. J is TRBJ2-7 and V is TRBV6-5; 8 bases agree with TRBD1. Germline assignment: CDR1 MNHEY and CDR2 SVGAGI. This CDR3 has 15 amino acids. Unmatched junction bases numbered 5, after V lost 2 bases and J lost 2 bases.

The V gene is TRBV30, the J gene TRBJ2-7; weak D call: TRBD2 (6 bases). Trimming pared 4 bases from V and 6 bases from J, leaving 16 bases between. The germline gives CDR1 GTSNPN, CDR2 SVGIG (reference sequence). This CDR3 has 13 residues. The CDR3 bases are TGTGCCTGGACCCTGGGACTCCAAGTCGAGCAGTACTTC. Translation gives CAWTLGLQVEQYF.